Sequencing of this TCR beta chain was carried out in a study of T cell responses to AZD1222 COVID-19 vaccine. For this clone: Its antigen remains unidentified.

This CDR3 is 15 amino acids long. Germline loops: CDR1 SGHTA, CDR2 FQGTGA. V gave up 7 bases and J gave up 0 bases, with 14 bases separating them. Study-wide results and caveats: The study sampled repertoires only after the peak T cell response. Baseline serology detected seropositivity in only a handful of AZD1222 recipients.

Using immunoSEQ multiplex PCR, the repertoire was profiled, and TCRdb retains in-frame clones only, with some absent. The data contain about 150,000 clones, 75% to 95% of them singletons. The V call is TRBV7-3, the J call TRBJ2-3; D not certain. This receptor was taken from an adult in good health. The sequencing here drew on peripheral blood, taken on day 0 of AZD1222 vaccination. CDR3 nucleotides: TGTGCCAGCACACCGGGTCGTACTAGCACAGATACGCAGTATTTT. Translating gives CASTPGRTSTDTQYF.